This T cell receptor beta chain appears in the sequencing data of a study of beta chain features in type 1 diabetes. General observations from the study: Type 1 diabetes patients had moderately but significantly shorter TCRB CDR3s in all four CD4+ subsets.

CDR3 length: 14 amino acids. Germline lookup yields CDR1 MNHEY and CDR2 SVGAGI. Trimming cost V 0 bases and J 5 bases, with 10 bases left between them. In the case of this clone: The antigen is not known.

The authors reverse transcribed all of the isolated RNA, so sequencing captured expressed TCRB transcripts. The data were produced by immunoSEQ multiplex PCR, yet TCRdb's version contains in-frame clones alone and is incomplete. The table shows under 350,000 clones, with roughly a quarter occurring only once. The source of this sequence is a woman in her twenties or thirties with type 1 diabetes. Sequencing input: naive CD4+ T cells from blood. The chain couples TRBV6-5 to TRBJ2-5; D gene unclear. CDR3 nucleotides: TGTGCCAGCAGTTACTCTGGGCCTCGGGAGACCCAGTACTTC. It specifies CASSYSGPRETQYF.